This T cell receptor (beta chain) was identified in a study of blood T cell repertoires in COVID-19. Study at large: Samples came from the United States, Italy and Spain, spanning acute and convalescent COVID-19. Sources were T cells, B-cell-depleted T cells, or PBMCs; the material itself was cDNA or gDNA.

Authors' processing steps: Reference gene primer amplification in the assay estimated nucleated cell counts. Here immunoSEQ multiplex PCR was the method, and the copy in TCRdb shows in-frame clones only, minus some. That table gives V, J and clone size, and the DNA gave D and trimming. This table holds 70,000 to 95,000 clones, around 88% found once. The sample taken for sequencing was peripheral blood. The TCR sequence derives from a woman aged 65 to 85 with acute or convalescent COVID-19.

As DNA, the CDR3 is TGCGCCAGCAGTCAAACAGGGGTGTGGAACACTGAAGCTTTCTTT. Translated: CASSQTGVWNTEAFF. The chain recombines TRBV23-1 with TRBJ1-1; 7 bases are a match to TRBD1. TRBV23-1 is an ORF; its function is uncertain. Germline trimming cut 2 bases from V and 1 base from J; bases unmatched to any gene: 4. The CDR3 runs to 15 residues.